This TCR beta chain appears in the sequencing data of a study of OX40 agonist ivuxolimab in advanced cancers. Study-wide results and caveats: At 0.1 to 3.0 mg/kg and by week 6, clonal expansion occurred in CD4+ and CD8+ blood T cells. Normalized T-cell clonal expansion was also low in some nonresponders. Expanded clones tended on average to be more numerous among CD8+ T cells than CD4+. Partial responders at 0.1-3.0 mg/kg showed near-lowest clonal expansion.

The CDR3 has 15 residues. V lost 6 bases and J lost 8; bases outside the gene matches: 7. CDR1 is MNHEY, CDR2 SVGAGI, per germline. TCRdb's table, derived via immunoSEQ multiplex PCR, lists solely in-frame clones and lacks some. The table records about 49,000 clones, around four fifths of them present only once. As to this clone: Its antigen remains unidentified.

This chain joins TRBV6-5 and TRBJ1-6; TRBD1 matches at 10 bases. The sample in question was CD4+ or CD8+ T cells sorted from blood, obtained in a trial of the OX40 agonist ivuxolimab. The clonotype originates from an adult with an advanced solid tumor such as melanoma, head and neck, liver or kidney cancer. The CDR3 bases are TGTGCCAGCAGCCCATACGGGACAGGGGATTCACCCCTCCACTTT. Protein product: CASSPYGTGDSPLHF.